This T cell receptor beta chain was identified in a study of lung T cells in sarcoidosis with Löfgren's syndrome. By share, this clonotype counts as large (0.1 to 1%). Its antigen is undetermined. Using its own MiXCR run on the reads, TCRdb lists one record per CDR3 protein. The table lists fewer than 5,000 distinct CDR3 sequences, approximately 20% of them singletons, with roughly 8.7% in the top ten. The germline gives CDR1 MNHEY, CDR2 SVGEGT. This CDR3 comprises 15 residues. Between the trimmed V and J ends, which lost 4 bases and 4 bases, there was a span of 15 bases. Overall study findings and caveats: Multiple Löfgren's syndrome patients reportedly shared TRAV12-1 and TRBV2 CDR3 motifs. Versus controls, Löfgren's syndrome patients reportedly showed TRAV12-1 and TRBV2 as most expanded. Paired TRAV12-1/TRBV2 TCRs showed CDR3 homology and preferential pairing. These T cells possibly recognize a putative, unidentified sarcoidosis-associated antigen.

The rearrangement joins TRBV6-2 or TRBV6-3 to TRBJ2-3; D remains unclear. The specimen sequenced was CD4+ T cells from bronchoalveolar lavage. This sequence originates from a human donor with sarcoidosis (Löfgren's syndrome or another form), or a control subject (not recorded which). The chain's CDR3 is CASSLGRGAADTQYF. Here the CDR3 DNA reads TGTGCCAGCAGTTTGGGAAGAGGAGCTGCAGATACGCAGTATTTT.